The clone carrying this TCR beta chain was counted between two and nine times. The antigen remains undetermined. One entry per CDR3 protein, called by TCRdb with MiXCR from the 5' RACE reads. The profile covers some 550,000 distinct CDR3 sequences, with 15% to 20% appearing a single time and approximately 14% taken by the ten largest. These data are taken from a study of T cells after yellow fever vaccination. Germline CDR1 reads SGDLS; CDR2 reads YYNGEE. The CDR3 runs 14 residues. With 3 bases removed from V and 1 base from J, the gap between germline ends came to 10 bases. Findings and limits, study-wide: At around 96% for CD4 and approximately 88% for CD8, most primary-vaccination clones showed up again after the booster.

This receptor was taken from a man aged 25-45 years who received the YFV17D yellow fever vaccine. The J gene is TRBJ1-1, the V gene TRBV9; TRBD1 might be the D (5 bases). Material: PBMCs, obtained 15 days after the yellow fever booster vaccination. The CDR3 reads CASSDRGWNTEAFF. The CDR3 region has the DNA TGTGCCAGCAGCGATCGGGGCTGGAACACTGAAGCTTTCTTT. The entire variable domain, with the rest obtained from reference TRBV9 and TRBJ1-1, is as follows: DSGVTQTPKHLITATGQRVTLRCSPRSGDLSVYWYQQSLDQGLQFLIQYYNGEERAKGNILERFSAQQFPDLHSELNLSSLELGDSALYFCASSDRGWNTEAFFGQGTRLTVV.